The 29 T cell receptor beta chains below all came from one sample that was sequenced in a study of metastatic and nonmetastatic thyroid tumors. Among the patients, none had received any treatment before thyroid surgery. TCRdb reprocessed the PCR reads via MiXCR. Of just over 70,000 clones detected, 18% appear once; the ten largest clones hold roughly 13%. Material: blood. The receptor set was obtained from a female donor with papillary thyroid cancer or a benign thyroid nodule (not recorded which). Some clones in this sample may be carry-over from other donors' samples.

In this sample, this clone turned up once. The gene calls are TRBV7-9 and TRBJ2-7; 7 nucleotides line up with TRBD1. Looked up from germline, CDR1 is SEHNR and CDR2 is FQNEAQ (reference sequence). The CDR3 loop spans 15 amino acids. The trim removed 5 bases at V and 0 bases at J, leaving 7 bases unmatched. The CDR3 DNA is TGTGCCAGCAGCGGGACGGACAGGAGCTCCTACGAGCAGTACTTC. This sequence encodes CASSGTDRSSYEQYF. Full variable domain (missing parts from reference TRBV7-9 and TRBJ2-7): DTGVSQNPRHKITKRGQNVTFRCDPISEHNRLYWYRQTLGQGPEFLTYFQNEAQLEKSRLLSDRFSAERPKGSFSTLEIQRTEQGDSAMYLCASSGTDRSSYEQYFGPGTRLTVT.

This clone has at least ten counts. This sequence joins TRBV28 and TRBJ1-1; D is undetermined. Trimming left V 6 bases short and J 1 base short, with 12 bases between. The CDR3 runs to 14 residues. Germline CDR1 reads MDHEN; CDR2 reads SYDVKM. The CDR3 DNA reads TGTGCCAGCAGCAATGGGCAGGCGAACACTGAAGCTTTCTTT. It is translated as CASSNGQANTEAFF.

This clone appeared many times. The chain uses TRBV24-1 and TRBJ2-3; 8 bases fit TRBD2. Trimming took 6 bases from V and 0 from J; bases not matched to a gene: 13. Germline V gene sequence: CDR1 KGHDR, CDR2 SFDVKD. This CDR3 has 18 residues. CDR3 coding DNA: TGTGCCACCAGTACCACCCTCACAGCGGGAGCTAGCACAGATACGCAGTATTTT. Its protein is CATSTTLTAGASTDTQYF.

This clone is deemed medium-sized. The chain joins TRBV30 to TRBJ1-6; D gene ambiguous. Germline V gene lookup returns CDR1 GTSNPN and CDR2 SVGIG (reference sequence). This CDR3 has 12 amino acids. With 0 bases removed from V and 9 bases from J, the gap between germline ends came to 6 bases. The CDR3 region is CAWSVEVSPLHF. CDR3 DNA: TGTGCCTGGAGTGTAGAGGTTTCACCCCTCCACTTT.

The sample holds a few counts of this clone. This chain joins TRBV2 and TRBJ1-5, with D unclear. CDR1 is SNHLY, CDR2 FYNNEI, per germline. V was shortened by 1 base and J by 7 bases, with 5 bases between the two germline ends. The CDR3 loop spans 12 amino acids. The CDR3 DNA reads TGTGCCAGCAGTGAAGAGGGCCAGCCCCAGCATTTT. Translation: CASSEEGQPQHF.

This clone showed up just a few times. The J gene is TRBJ2-7, the V gene TRBV19; weak D call: TRBD2 (6 bases). V lost 3 bases to trimming and J lost 6 bases, with 12 bases between them. This CDR3 has 13 residues. Germline CDR1 is LNHDA and CDR2 is SQIVND (reference sequence). The CDR3 loop is CASSILEGGEQYF. CDR3 sequence (DNA): TGTGCCAGTAGTATTTTGGAGGGCGGCGAGCAGTACTTC.

The chain couples TRBV7-9 to TRBJ1-4, with TRBD1 identical over 7 bases. The CDR3 has 15 amino acids. With V trimmed by 5 bases and J by 8 bases, 11 bases remained unmatched. CDR1 is SEHNR and CDR2 is FQNEAQ in the germline V gene (reference sequence). CDR3 amino acids: CASSPPDRSNEKLFF. DNA of the CDR3: TGTGCCAGCAGCCCCCCGGACAGGTCGAACGAAAAACTGTTTTTT.

There are a few counts of this clone. The chain has TRBV5-6 and TRBJ1-2, with 7 nucleotides matching TRBD1. The J segment lost 1 base and the V segment lost 4 bases, leaving 4 bases of the junction unmatched. Per germline, CDR1 SGHDT and CDR2 YYEEEE. The CDR3 has 14 amino acids. The CDR3 DNA sequence: TGTGCCAGCAGCCGCGGGACAGTTAACTATGGCTACACCTTC. Its protein is CASSRGTVNYGYTF.

This clone has a handful of counts. V gene TRBV2 combines with J gene TRBJ1-5, with 7 bases lining up with TRBD1. Germline assignment: CDR1 SNHLY and CDR2 FYNNEI. V shed 6 bases and J 4 bases; nucleotides not matched to a gene: 3. The CDR3 loop spans 13 amino acids. In DNA form, the CDR3 reads TGTGCCAGCAGGGACAGGAAAAATCAGCCCCAGCATTTT. It encodes CASRDRKNQPQHF.

Many counts were recorded for this clone. The chain carries TRBV7-2 and TRBJ2-1; possibly TRBD2 for D (5 bases). Germline assignment: CDR1 SGHTA and CDR2 FQGNSA. The CDR3 extends over 14 amino acids. The V end was cut by 1 base, the J end by 3 bases, with 7 bases between. The CDR3 sequence is CASSLDDYYNEQFF. CDR3 nucleotides: TGTGCCAGCAGCTTAGATGACTACTACAATGAGCAGTTCTTC.

The chain uses TRBV6-1 and TRBJ2-5; TRBD1 agrees at 12 bases. Germline assignment: CDR1 MNHNS and CDR2 SASEGT. Trimming at V came to 4 bases and at J to 4 bases, leaving 7 bases not matched to a gene. CDR3 size: 16 residues. CDR3 nucleotides: TGTGCCAGCAGTGTTGGATCGGGACAGGGGGCAGAGACCCAGTACTTC. Its translation is CASSVGSGQGAETQYF.

This sequence joins TRBV5-5 and TRBJ2-5, with 8 bases lining up with TRBD1. Germline CDR1 is SGHKS and CDR2 is YYEKEE (reference sequence). This CDR3 region has 14 residues. V lost 1 base and J lost 3; bases outside the gene matches: 2. The CDR3 DNA sequence: TGTGCCAGCAGCTTGACGACAGGGGAAGAGACCCAGTACTTC. This gives the protein CASSLTTGEETQYF.

The chain joins TRBV30 to TRBJ2-5; no reliable D call. With 3 bases removed from V and 5 bases from J, the gap between germline ends came to 10 bases. The CDR3 sequence is 12 residues long. CDR1 GTSNPN and CDR2 SVGIG come from the germline V gene (reference sequence). As DNA, the CDR3 is TGTGCCTGGAGAATGGATGGTGAGACCCAGTACTTC. Its translation: CAWRMDGETQYF.

This clone was seen repeatedly, ten times or more. The V call is TRBV20-1, the J call TRBJ2-3; D perhaps matches TRBD1 (6 bases). Trimming removed 5 bases from V and 1 base from J, with 10 bases in between. CDR1 is DFQATT, CDR2 SNEGSKA, per germline (reference sequence). The CDR3 is 13 amino acids. This CDR3 reads CSARGQGTDTQYF. CDR3 nucleotide sequence: TGCAGTGCTCGGGGACAAGGCACAGATACGCAGTATTTT.

The count of this clone is one. The junction and the germline gene differ at one end; a read error may be behind it. The V and J genes are TRBV3-1 and TRBJ1-6; D is perhaps TRBD1 (5 bases). The CDR3 covers 16 residues. CDR1 is LGHDT and CDR2 is YNNKEL in the germline V gene (reference sequence). CDR3 protein: CASSRSLTAYNSSLHF. Written as DNA, the CDR3 is TGTGCCAGCAGCCGATCCCTGACAGCTTATAATTCATCCCTCCACTTT. Supplemented by reference TRBV3-1 and TRBJ1-6, the full variable domain reads DTAVSQTPKYLVTQMGNDKSIKCEQNLGHDTMYWYKQDSKKFLKIMFSYNNKELIINETVPNRFSPKSPDKAHLNLHINSLELGDSAVYFCASSRSLTAYNSSLHFGNGTRLTVT.

This clone was counted many times. Other DNA sequences in this sample translate to the same CDR3. The V and J genes are TRBV3-1 and TRBJ1-1, with TRBD1 matching 8 bases. The CDR3 spans 15 residues. CDR1 and CDR2 (germline): LGHDT, YNNKEL (reference sequence). V shed 7 bases and J 1 base; nucleotides not matched to a gene: 8. The CDR3 DNA reads as TGTGCCAGCAAGGCGACAGACAGGGGGAACACTGAAGCTTTCTTT. Translation: CASKATDRGNTEAFF.

The CDR3 region is CASSEVDSGRNEQFF. The CDR3, as DNA: TGTGCCAGCAGTGAAGTAGATAGCGGGAGAAATGAGCAGTTCTTC. The chain couples TRBV6-9 to TRBJ2-1, with TRBD2 matching over 9 bases. J was trimmed by 7 bases and V by 5 bases; bases with no gene match: 9. Per germline, CDR1 MNHGY and CDR2 SVAAGI. CDR3 length: 15 amino acids.

This clone has a count of ten or more. The V gene is TRBV24-1, the J gene TRBJ2-1; D remains ambiguous. V was cut by 8 bases and J by 2 bases, with 12 bases left in between. Germline V gene lookup returns CDR1 KGHDR and CDR2 SFDVKD. This CDR3 has 14 residues. The CDR3 protein is CATIGAAPYNEQFF. The CDR3 bases are TGTGCCACCATCGGCGCAGCCCCCTACAATGAGCAGTTCTTC.

The count of this clone is one. This sequence joins TRBV2 and TRBJ2-2; the D gene is possibly TRBD2 (6 bases). CDR1 and CDR2 from the germline V gene are SNHLY and FYNNEI. The CDR3 loop spans 13 amino acids. V was clipped by 11 bases and J by 7 bases, with 17 bases between them. This CDR3 is CAGGLAVNGELFF. In nucleotides, the CDR3 is TGTGCCGGGGGGTTAGCGGTTAACGGGGAGCTGTTTTTT.

This clone was found many times. A much larger clone sits a single nucleotide away, making a read error possible. The V and J genes are TRBV6-1 and TRBJ1-5, with D possibly matching TRBD1 (6 bases). CDR1 and CDR2 (germline): MNHNS, SASEGT. The CDR3 contains 13 residues. V was trimmed by 11 bases and J by 7 bases, leaving 18 bases between them. DNA of the CDR3: TGTGCCGCCACTCACAGGGTGGACCAGCCCCAGCATTTT. This sequence encodes CAATHRVDQPQHF.

V gene TRBV30 combines with J gene TRBJ1-2; D not resolved. Germline loops: CDR1 GTSNPN, CDR2 SVGIG (reference sequence). V lost 8 bases and J 8 bases, leaving 21 bases between the germline ends. The CDR3 has 13 residues. This chain's CDR3 is CALRITAAGGYTF. The CDR3 DNA sequence: TGTGCCCTCCGTATCACCGCGGCGGGGGGCTACACCTTC.

This clone was seen at least ten times. V usage is TRBV3-1 and J usage is TRBJ2-1; D is unclear. Germline assignment: CDR1 LGHDT and CDR2 YNNKEL (reference sequence). Trimming pared 4 bases from V and 7 bases from J, leaving 11 bases between. This CDR3 contains 13 residues. The CDR3 bases are TGTGCCAGCAGCCCTCCAGGTCTTAATGAGCAGTTCTTC. It encodes CASSPPGLNEQFF.

The sample holds many counts of this clone. The V gene is TRBV28, the J gene TRBJ1-5; 7 nucleotides agree with TRBD1. Trimming cost V 1 base and J 0 bases; bases outside gene matches: 6. This CDR3 comprises 17 residues. From germline, CDR1 is MDHEN and CDR2 SYDVKM. The CDR3 loop is CASSLSGTAYSNQPQHF. DNA for the CDR3: TGTGCCAGCAGTTTATCCGGGACAGCGTATAGCAATCAGCCCCAGCATTTT.

The chain combines TRBV20-1 with TRBJ2-7; 14 bases agree with TRBD2. CDR1 is DFQATT and CDR2 is SNEGSKA in the germline V gene (reference sequence). V was pared by 3 bases and J by 2 bases, with 6 bases of the junction left unmatched. The CDR3 runs 16 residues. In DNA form, the CDR3 reads TGCAGTGCTAGCTCGGGACTAGCGGGAGTTCCCTACGAGCAGTACTTC. Translation: CSASSGLAGVPYEQYF.

This clone was seen repeatedly, ten times or more. The chain couples TRBV20-1 to TRBJ2-2, with TRBD1 as a possible D gene (6 bases). Per the germline V gene, CDR1 is DFQATT and CDR2 is SNEGSKA (reference sequence). The CDR3 has 13 residues. The V end was cut by 4 bases, the J end by 6 bases, with 12 bases between. The CDR3 DNA reads as TGCAGTGCTAACAGGGATACCGCCGGGGAGCTGTTTTTT. It codes for CSANRDTAGELFF.

The chain recombines TRBV30 with TRBJ1-1; D possibly corresponds to TRBD1 (5 bases). CDR1 GTSNPN and CDR2 SVGIG come from the germline V gene (reference sequence). V was cut by 4 bases and J by 1 base, with 13 bases left in between. The CDR3 has 14 amino acids. This chain's CDR3 is CAWIRPGGNTEAFF. DNA of the CDR3: TGTGCCTGGATCCGACCCGGGGGGAACACTGAAGCTTTCTTT.

A few counts support this clone. The chain joins TRBV28 to TRBJ2-7; TRBD1 agrees at 8 bases. The CDR3 totals 14 residues. CDR1 is MDHEN, CDR2 SYDVKM, per germline. V was clipped by 3 bases and J by 2 bases; unmatched bases: 3. CDR3 DNA: TGTGCCAGCAGTTTGCGGGACAGGCCCTACGAGCAGTACTTC. This gives the protein CASSLRDRPYEQYF.

This clone was seen ten or more times. This chain connects TRBV5-1 to TRBJ1-1, with TRBD1 identical over 12 bases. The CDR3 is made up of 16 amino acids. The junction had 8 bases not matched to a gene; V was cut back by 4 bases and J by 4 bases. Germline CDR1 and CDR2: SGHRS and YFSETQ. As DNA, the CDR3 is TGCGCCAGCAGCCCGGGACAGGGGGCTAGGGGCACTGAAGCTTTCTTT. Translated: CASSPGQGARGTEAFF. The whole variable domain, filled in from reference TRBV5-1 and TRBJ1-1, reads KAGVTQTPRYLIKTRGQQVTLSCSPISGHRSVSWYQQTPGQGLQFLFEYFSETQRNKGNFPGRFSGRQFSNSRSEMNVSTLELGDSALYLCASSPGQGARGTEAFFGQGTRLTVV.

In this sample, this clone turned up many times. The rearrangement joins TRBV18 to TRBJ1-5, with a weak D call TRBD1 (5 bases). This CDR3 is built from 14 residues. From germline, CDR1 is KGHSH and CDR2 LQKENI. Trimming shortened V by 0 bases and J by 7 bases, and 10 bases separated the two germline ends. The CDR3 spells CASSPPSGGQPQHF. DNA for the CDR3: TGTGCCAGCTCACCACCGAGCGGGGGACAGCCCCAGCATTTT.